Below, 2 T cell receptor beta chains from the same sample are listed, as sequenced in a study of shared clonotypes between healthy human individuals. Method: immunoSEQ multiplex PCR; TCRdb's copy keeps in-frame clones and lacks some. The sample consists of millions of clones, roughly 94% of them appearing once. CD45RO-negative, CCR7-positively selected cells formed the naive CD8 fraction, excluding terminally differentiated effector memory CD45RA+ cells. The specimen sequenced was naive CD8+ T cells sorted from blood. The receptors shown here come from a man in his late teens or twenties in good health.

With regard to this clone: Other nucleotide sequences from this sample produce the same CDR3. V is TRBV7-9 and J is TRBJ2-2; 7 bases are a match to TRBD1. V trimming: 5 bases; J trimming: 0 bases; junction bases outside the gene matches: 3. Per the germline V gene, CDR1 is SEHNR and CDR2 is FQNEAQ (reference sequence). This CDR3 is built from 15 residues. The CDR3 region has the DNA TGTGCCAGCAGCCCCGGGACAGCGAACACCGGGGAGCTGTTTTTT. Translated, it gives CASSPGTANTGELFF.

The chain uses TRBV27 and TRBJ2-7; D is undetermined. Per germline, CDR1 MNHEY and CDR2 SMNVEV (reference sequence). CDR3 size: 13 residues. The V end was cut by 3 bases, the J end by 4 bases, with 10 bases between. CDR3 residues: CASSLQVLYEQYF. The CDR3 DNA follows: TGTGCCAGCAGTTTGCAGGTCCTTTACGAGCAGTACTTC.